The count of the clone carrying this TCR beta chain is one. CDR1 is SNHLY and CDR2 is FYNNEI in the germline V gene. This CDR3 spans 15 amino acids. The V end lost 6 bases, the J end lost 0 bases, and 12 bases lay between the germline ends. The sample is drawn from a study of blood T cell repertoires in COVID-19. Study-wide context: Some COVID-19 samples were acute and others convalescent; all came from the United States, Italy and Spain.

Per the authors' pipeline: The authors estimated nucleated cell counts from reference gene primer amplification. Data came from immunoSEQ multiplex PCR; TCRdb stores just in-frame clones and leaves some out. V, J and clone size reflect that table, while D and trimming were determined from the DNA. The data show just over 650,000 clones, more than 80% seen once. The source material was peripheral blood. The TCR comes from a woman under 30 with acute or convalescent COVID-19. V is TRBV2 and J is TRBJ1-3, with D hard to call. CDR3 bases: TGTGCCAGCAGGCCTCCCCGTAGCTCTGGAAACACCATATATTTT. Translating gives CASRPPRSSGNTIYF.